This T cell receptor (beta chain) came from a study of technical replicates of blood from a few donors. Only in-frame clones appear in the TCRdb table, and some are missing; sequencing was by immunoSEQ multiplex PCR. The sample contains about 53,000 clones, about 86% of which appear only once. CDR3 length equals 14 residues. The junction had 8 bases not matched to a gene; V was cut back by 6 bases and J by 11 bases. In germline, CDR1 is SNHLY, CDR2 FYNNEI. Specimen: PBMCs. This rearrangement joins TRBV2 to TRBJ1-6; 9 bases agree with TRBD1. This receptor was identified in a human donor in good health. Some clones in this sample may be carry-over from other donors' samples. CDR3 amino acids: CASSTGQGYPPLHF. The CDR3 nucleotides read TGTGCCAGCAGCACCGGACAGGGGTATCCACCCCTCCACTTT.